This T cell receptor beta chain stems from a study of cytomegalovirus exposure and HLA in healthy donors (dated by TCRdb to about 2017). For the study in its entirety: In an earlier analysis of under 600 of the donors, around 290 Gb of sequence data and 90 million to 120 million unique TCR beta sequences from about 179 million T cells were reported. Roughly 300 gigabases of sequencing data and roughly 80 million unique TCR sequences made up an early release that covered approximately 620 HLA-typed donors. The genetic ancestry cluster associated with self-reported Caucasian donors included over 65% of the approximately 400 genotyped donors. The study aimed to test whether signatures of past pathogen exposure could be identified by cataloging public T cell receptors. The study used immunosequencing to profile the T cell repertoires of approximately 650 subjects and linked those repertoires to cytomegalovirus serostatus. A separate validation cohort of about 110 different subjects was used in addition to the approximately 610-subject first cohort. To predict cytomegalovirus infection status, the study brought together high-throughput TCR immunosequencing, statistical association of individual TCRs with disease status, and machine learning. In a later analysis, previously published TCR beta repertoires from 666 donors were re-analyzed and high-resolution HLA genotyping was added so that TCR occurrence patterns could be studied. The later analysis used no new phenotypic data to find candidate immune exposures, relying instead on TCR beta sequences and their occurrence across donors. To decide whether each TCR beta V gene segment behaved as functional or pseudogenic, an earlier analysis of approximately 590 of the donors relied on high-throughput TCR beta sequencing. Donor age, sex, ethnicity and CMV serostatus were compiled together with the repertoire data. A later genetic analysis took genome-wide SNP genotypes for about 65% of the 666 donors and used that subset as a discovery cohort. Every discovery cohort repertoire had been produced on one sequencing platform. Both class I and class II loci were covered by HLA typing, at four-digit resolution. The number of typed donors differed by locus: 629-630 for A, B, C, DRB1 and DQB1; approximately 530 for DQA1; roughly 600 for DPA1; and approximately 450 for DPB1. Four to six DR-DQ haplotypes were handled as single units for association and clustering because linkage in the cohort was strong. Among almost 400 genotyped donors of the cohort, an average of approximately 240,000 unique TCR beta nucleotide sequences were sequenced per donor, roughly 18% of them non-productive.

What the research found in general, with its limitations: Three of the identified cytomegalovirus-associated TCR beta chains were confirmed in vitro to be specific for cytomegalovirus antigens. It was suggested by the authors that the approach could potentially be generalized to other disease states and immunological phenotypes. According to a later analysis, most CMV-associated TCR beta chains appeared to be HLA-restricted, and the HLA associations seemed to be driven largely by CMV exposure. Correlated functional status among segregating V segments might be attributable to linkage disequilibrium, but an unknown experimental factor could not be ruled out. Compared with equally common non-associated chains, HLA-associated TCR beta chains in a later analysis were more clonally expanded and had lower generation probabilities. Several of the top co-occurrence clusters appeared to be linked to parvovirus B19, influenza, CMV and Epstein-Barr virus, according to a later analysis. In an earlier analysis of fewer than 750 of the donors, most TCR beta V segments were observed in productive rearrangements about 87% or about 30% of the time, broadly matching IMGT annotations. Because some donors lacked HLA typing at each locus, the association tests relied only on the typed subset. In this cohort, only TCR beta chains were sequenced, and detectable features were limited by the absence of alpha or paired-chain data. A cluster of highly shared sequence variants was judged likely to represent a technical artifact of the sequencing pipeline. The study gave a list of about 150 TCR beta chains associated with cytomegalovirus. V-gene and J-gene trimming of TCR beta chains was associated with a missense DCLRE1C variant in a later genetic analysis, and the association was replicated in an independent cohort. The earlier analysis of approximately 590 of the donors excluded some 16 rarely observed V segments, including chromosome 9 orphons, because counts were too low. In a later genetic analysis, fewer N-insertions in productive TCRs were reported among donors in an Asian-associated ancestry cluster than the roughly 710-donor mean. Strong co-occurrence of HLA alleles, especially DR and DQ, made assigning TCR associations to individual alleles difficult. The presence/absence analyses assumed that sequencing depth was roughly uniform across donors, and that assumption may not be true. Most TCR sequences were seen in very few donors, while some public TCRs were found in many individuals. The 87-base-pair reads could not distinguish some IMGT-functional V segments, including TRBV6-2 and TRBV6-3, so those segments were excluded. The classifier was reported to diagnose cytomegalovirus status with high specificity and sensitivity in both the original and validation cohorts. A further reported finding was that TCR beta sequences accurately predicted the HLA-A and HLA-B alleles for most subjects in the first cohort. The only immune exposure information available for the cohort was CMV serostatus. At a false discovery rate of 0.05, a later analysis linked approximately 18,000 TCR beta sequences to specific HLA alleles. According to a later analysis, TCR association rates differed among HLA loci, with DRB1 alleles showing the most associated TCRs and HLA-C alleles showing the fewest.

The receptor library was made with the immunoSEQ multiplex PCR assay. For the multiplex PCR, a mixture combining 60 forward primers for TCR Vbeta segments and 13 reverse primers for TCR Jbeta segments was used. The CDR3 region of rearranged TCR beta genes was amplified from genomic DNA with a multiplex PCR assay. The amplified TCR beta libraries were sequenced on the Illumina HiSeq System as 87-base-pair reads. Processing in the source paper ran as follows. A later analysis tallied roughly 76 million unique TCR beta chains across the 610 or so repertoires, and about 10 million of those chains were shared by two or more donors. To remove PCR and sequencing errors, raw reads were error-corrected and collapsed into unique sequences using a nearest-neighbor algorithm that merged closely related sequences. To assign V, D and J gene segments, CDR3 sequences were aligned to IMGT reference sequences. For a sequence to be retained, at least a six-nucleotide match to both a V gene segment and a J gene segment was required. Rearrangements were classified as productive when the CDR3 lacked stop codons and remained in frame with V and J, and all other rearrangements were classified as non-productive. Following IMGT convention, CDR3 was defined as the stretch from the second conserved V-encoded cysteine up to the conserved J-encoded phenylalanine. Sequences without an unambiguous match to a single V gene segment were excluded from the earlier analysis of about 600 of the donors. In an earlier analysis of 587 of the donors, a V segment was called functional when productive rearrangements were above 56.7%, and segregating when the standard deviation between donors exceeded 5%. To diagnose cytomegalovirus status from the catalog of TCR beta chain sequences, a statistical classification framework was built. V and J gene assignment, in a later analysis, came from comparing TCR nucleotide sequences with IMGT/GENE-DB human TR gene sequences. Using the TCRdist pipeline, a later analysis assigned CDR3 sequences along with most-parsimonious VDJ recombination scenarios. In a later analysis, each TCR beta chain was defined by its CDR3 amino acid sequence together with its V-gene family, and reads without a unique V-gene family were excluded. In a later analysis, some 600 highly shared, low-generation-probability nucleotide sequences were removed to address suspected cross-contamination and a sequencing artifact. In a later analysis, a clonal expansion index was calculated for each public chain from normalized within-repertoire ranks of inferred template counts. In a later analysis, generation probabilities were computed with a VDJ recombination model fitted to out-of-frame rearrangements, and the resulting probabilities were checked against IGoR. A later analysis scored TCR-TCR, TCR-HLA and TCR-CMV co-occurrence with hypergeometric tests, applying a repertoire-size bias correction to TCR pairs. In a later analysis, false discovery rates were estimated by permuting HLA or CMV assignments 20 times. In a later analysis, co-occurring TCRs were grouped using DBSCAN, and TCRdist sequence similarity was added for clustering within HLA-allele-positive subsets. Repertoires with fewer than 30,000 or more than 120,000 public chains, plus five repertoires with anomalous nucleotide sharing, were excluded from co-occurrence clustering. What TCRdb holds here is the immuneACCESS table cut down to in-frame rearrangements. Part of the clones is not present; checked against another copy, under half of the missing clones reflect an unresolved V gene, and the others are unexplained. Clonal size and the V and J genes are those of that table, whereas D and trimming came from the DNA. The sample table contains about 120,000 clones; only one count was recorded for roughly three quarters of them. Around 4.4% of the sample is held by the ten biggest clonotypes.

The CDR3 sequence holds 16 residues, the cysteine and phenylalanine included. Only the CDR3 part of the read is kept: 48 bases, read in frame from the first base. Trimming accounts for 4 bases at V and 6 bases at J, while the number of junction bases matched to no gene is 13. CDR1 and CDR2 (SGHNT, YYREEE) derive from the germline V gene (reference sequence). In total, fewer than 750 healthy bone marrow donors made up the cohort. At the time of sampling, all cohort members were nominally healthy, though unrecorded immune exposures were likely present. The donor was CMV seropositive and belonged to the group of 250 to 300 seropositive cohort members. Every donor gave a peripheral blood sample, and the peripheral blood mononuclear cells from that sample were used for TCR beta sequencing. The Qiagen DNeasy Blood Extraction Kit was used to extract genomic DNA from the blood cell samples. Note on this clone: Its antigen target is currently unknown. No base quality information exists; no much larger clone differs at one position.

The clonotype comes from a man under 40 in good health and CMV-seropositive. The chain uses TRBV5-4 and TRBJ2-7; TRBD2 agrees with 10 junctional bases. The specimen was PBMCs. The DNA is TGTGCCAGCAGCCTCACCCCCGGGCTAGCGGGAGCCGAGCAGTACTTC. Translation gives CASSLTPGLAGAEQYF.